Presented here are 21 T cell receptor beta chains from one specimen sequenced in a study of shared clonotypes between healthy human individuals. Measured with immunoSEQ multiplex PCR; TCRdb has only the in-frame clones, and not every one. Among some 2,500,000 clones, more than 85% were seen once, and the ten largest hold approximately 0.36%. Sequencing was performed on naive CD4+ T cells from PBMCs. The subset is: CD45RA+ positively selected. The receptors derive from a man aged 18 to 29 in good health. Some clones in this sample may be carry-over from other donors' samples.

Comments on this clone: One end of the junction fails to match germline, which may point to a read error. The same CDR3 can be traced to other DNA sequences in this sample. J is TRBJ1-5 and V is TRBV18, with D perhaps TRBD1 (6 bases). The germline CDR1 and CDR2 sequences are KGHSH and LQKENI. CDR3 size: 16 residues. The CDR3 nucleotides read TGTGCCAGCTCGCCACAGGGCCCCCTTAGCAATCAGCCCCAGCATTTT. Translation: CASSPQGPLSNQPQHF.

The J gene is TRBJ2-2, the V gene TRBV5-1, with TRBD1 matching 7 bases. V lost 5 bases, J lost 5 bases, and 6 bases stayed unmatched. The CDR3 has 14 amino acids. CDR1 is SGHRS and CDR2 is YFSETQ in the germline V gene. The CDR3 bases are TGCGCCAGCAGGACAGGGTGGATTACCGGGGAGCTGTTTTTT. Translation gives CASRTGWITGELFF. Full variable domain (missing parts from reference TRBV5-1 and TRBJ2-2): KAGVTQTPRYLIKTRGQQVTLSCSPISGHRSVSWYQQTPGQGLQFLFEYFSETQRNKGNFPGRFSGRQFSNSRSEMNVSTLELGDSALYLCASRTGWITGELFFGEGSRLTVL.

This clone turned up a few times. The V and J genes are TRBV5-1 and TRBJ1-1, with TRBD1 matching 7 bases. The V gene end was trimmed by 4 bases and the J gene end by 0 bases; junction bases not matched to a gene: 3. The CDR3 contains 14 residues. CDR1 and CDR2 (germline): SGHRS, YFSETQ. The CDR3 reads CASSQGQLNTEAFF. The CDR3 DNA is TGCGCCAGCAGCCAGGGACAGTTGAACACTGAAGCTTTCTTT.

This chain connects TRBV10-3 to TRBJ2-2; a weak D match, TRBD1 (5 bases). Trimming removed 3 bases at V and 7 bases at J, with 15 bases between. The CDR3 covers 15 residues. Germline values: CDR1 ENHRY, CDR2 SYGVKD. CDR3 residues: CAISEGDRRGGELFF. CDR3 nucleotide sequence: TGTGCCATCAGTGAAGGGGATCGAAGAGGCGGGGAGCTGTTTTTT.

V gene TRBV5-1 combines with J gene TRBJ2-2; tentatively, D is TRBD1 (5 bases). The length of the CDR3 is 17 residues. Trimming shortened V by 1 base and J by 1 base, and 14 bases separated the two germline ends. Germline V gene lookup returns CDR1 SGHRS and CDR2 YFSETQ. The CDR3 DNA sequence: TGCGCCAGCAGCTTGCGGACACGGATGATGAACACCGGGGAGCTGTTTTTT. Protein: CASSLRTRMMNTGELFF.

Of note for this clone: Other DNA sequences in this sample translate to the same CDR3. This chain connects TRBV5-1 to TRBJ2-2, with D uncertain. The CDR3 totals 14 residues. Germline CDR1 and CDR2: SGHRS and YFSETQ. V lost 0 bases to trimming and J lost 0 bases, with 3 bases between them. CDR3 sequence: CASSLVPNTGELFF. The CDR3 bases are TGCGCCAGCAGCTTGGTCCCGAACACCGGGGAGCTGTTTTTT.

Of note for this clone: The same CDR3 arises from other DNA sequences in this sample as well. V gene TRBV5-1 combines with J gene TRBJ2-2; 9 bases align to TRBD2. Germline trimming cut 4 bases from V and 0 bases from J; bases unmatched to any gene: 4. Germline V gene lookup returns CDR1 SGHRS and CDR2 YFSETQ. The CDR3 spans 16 residues. CDR3 sequence reads: CASSGTSGSNTGELFF. CDR3 nucleotides: TGCGCCAGCAGCGGAACTAGCGGGTCGAACACCGGGGAGCTGTTTTTT.

V is TRBV18 and J is TRBJ1-4; D remains unclear. This CDR3 has 16 residues. The V gene lost 3 bases and the J gene lost 0 bases, with 11 bases spanning the gap. Germline values: CDR1 KGHSH, CDR2 LQKENI. The CDR3 sequence: CASSPRNRATNEKLFF. CDR3 DNA sequence: TGTGCCAGCTCACCGCGCAACAGAGCAACTAATGAAAAACTGTTTTTT.

The chain employs TRBV21-1 and TRBJ2-2; TRBD1 is the table's D call and was not checked against the DNA. TRBV21-1 is assigned pseudogene status. This CDR3 has 16 amino acids. The CDR3 DNA reads TGTGCCAGCAGGATTACCCTGGGACAGGCTGGGGGGGAGCTGTTTTTT. It is translated as CASRITLGQAGGELFF.

This rearrangement joins TRBV28 to TRBJ2-1; the D is unclear. Trimming left V 3 bases short and J 0 bases short, with 18 bases between. The V gene's germline CDR1 is MDHEN and CDR2 SYDVKM. CDR3 length: 18 amino acids. The CDR3 is CASSFRGARSSSYNEQFF. CDR3 bases: TGTGCCAGCAGTTTCAGAGGTGCAAGGTCGAGCTCCTACAATGAGCAGTTCTTC.

This clone appeared once. The chain uses TRBV29-1 and TRBJ1-1; TRBD1 is a possible D gene (5 bases). This CDR3 is 15 amino acids long. In germline, CDR1 is SQVTM, CDR2 ANQGSEA. V lost 3 bases and J lost 4, with 18 bases in between. The chain's CDR3 is CSVEKDGTEATEAFF. The CDR3 region has the DNA TGCAGCGTTGAGAAGGACGGGACCGAAGCCACTGAAGCTTTCTTT.

The J gene is TRBJ2-2, the V gene TRBV4-2; a weak D match, TRBD2 (6 bases). CDR3 length: 19 amino acids. From germline, CDR1 is LGHNA and CDR2 YNFKEQ. Trimming left V 4 bases short and J 4 bases short, with 25 bases between. CDR3 residues: CASSPRRLAPESRTGELFF. In DNA, the CDR3 is TGTGCCAGCAGCCCCCGGAGGCTAGCGCCCGAGTCCCGCACCGGGGAGCTGTTTTTT.

The J gene is TRBJ2-7, the V gene TRBV18; possibly TRBD1 or TRBD2 for D (5 bases each). The germline CDR1 and CDR2 sequences are KGHSH and LQKENI. V was trimmed by 2 bases and J by 3 bases, leaving 20 bases between them. This CDR3 has 17 amino acids. CDR3 sequence: CASSPLSPLGTDYEQYF. For the CDR3, the DNA is TGTGCCAGCTCACCATTATCGCCCCTCGGGACGGACTACGAGCAGTACTTC.

This chain's CDR3 is CASRPGQANTEAFF. CDR3 nucleotide sequence: TGTGCCAGCAGGCCGGGACAGGCGAACACTGAAGCTTTCTTT. This rearrangement joins TRBV28 to TRBJ1-1; 8 bases match TRBD1. V trimming: 6 bases; J trimming: 1 base; junction bases outside the gene matches: 4. Germline V lookup: CDR1 MDHEN, CDR2 SYDVKM. The CDR3 has 14 residues.

This chain links TRBV5-1 with TRBJ2-7; no clear D gene. Germline assignment: CDR1 SGHRS and CDR2 YFSETQ. V lost 0 bases to trimming and J lost 4 bases, with 11 bases between them. The CDR3 loop spans 14 amino acids. Here the CDR3 reads CASSLGAAGYEQYF. The DNA for the CDR3 is TGCGCCAGCAGCTTGGGAGCAGCAGGATACGAGCAGTACTTC.

The chain combines TRBV10-3 with TRBJ2-1, with D maybe TRBD2 (5 bases). Germline assignment: CDR1 ENHRY and CDR2 SYGVKD. V dropped 0 bases and J dropped 5 bases, with 11 bases sitting between them. The CDR3 is 15 residues long. CDR3 coding DNA: TGTGCCATCAGTGAGTCGATCGCCGGGGACAATGAGCAGTTCTTC. Protein sequence: CAISESIAGDNEQFF.

The CDR3 spells CASSVQGSTEAFF. The DNA for the CDR3 is TGTGCCAGCAGCGTTCAGGGGTCCACTGAAGCTTTCTTT. This chain joins TRBV7-3 and TRBJ1-1; maybe TRBD1 (6 bases). V was trimmed by 5 bases and J by 4 bases, leaving 11 bases between them. The CDR3 spans 13 residues. The germline CDR1 and CDR2 sequences are SGHTA and FQGTGA.

This clone was seen a single time. This sequence joins TRBV9 and TRBJ2-1; 7 bases align to TRBD1. After removal of 9 bases from V and 5 bases from J, the junction contained 14 bases not matched to a gene. Germline assignment: CDR1 SGDLS and CDR2 YYNGEE. The CDR3 contains 15 residues. In nucleotides, the CDR3 is TGTGCCATAGGCCCGGGACAGACGAGCCACAATGAGCAGTTCTTC. It specifies CAIGPGQTSHNEQFF.

The J gene is TRBJ2-5, the V gene TRBV29-1, with D tentatively TRBD2 (5 bases). The DNA end is more similar to TRBJ2-7, so the J call may be wrong. This CDR3 region has 14 residues. CDR1 and CDR2 (germline): SQVTM, ANQGSEA. The CDR3 DNA sequence: TGCAGCGTTGCCCCCGCCCTAGCATCCTACGAGCAGTACTTC. This codes for CSVAPALASYEQYF.

V and J are TRBV15 and TRBJ2-7; unclear D gene. The CDR3 has 13 residues. V was pared by 0 bases and J by 5 bases, with 8 bases between. Germline values: CDR1 LNHNV, CDR2 YYDKDF (reference sequence). The CDR3 loop reads CATSRDSIHEQYF. CDR3 DNA: TGTGCCACCAGCAGAGATTCTATCCACGAGCAGTACTTC.

The gene calls are TRBV10-1 and TRBJ2-1; D call uncertain. Germline V gene lookup returns CDR1 WNHNN and CDR2 SYGVQD (reference sequence). Trimming left V 2 bases short and J 1 base short, with 6 bases between. The CDR3 runs to 14 residues. CDR3 coding DNA: TGCGCCAGCAGTGAGACTCAATCCTACAATGAGCAGTTCTTC. Translated: CASSETQSYNEQFF.